These T cell receptor beta chains were read from a single sample in a study of graft-versus-host responses after intestinal transplantation. Only in-frame clones appear in the TCRdb table, and some are missing; sequencing was by immunoSEQ multiplex PCR. Of several thousand clones in the sample, around four fifths are singletons; the top ten hold 10%. The sequenced sample was ileum tissue, obtained about 130 days after transplant. The source is a human patient who received an intestinal transplant, so some T cells may come from the graft donor. CDR3s include the opening cysteine and the closing phenylalanine or tryptophan. Fields, in order: V gene, D gene, J gene, clone size, CDR3 DNA, CDR3 protein. D genes are given only for firm matches. The listing skips clone size in some rows; elsewhere it reads once, few, many or a size class.

TRBV6-1	TRBD2	TRBJ2-5	NA	TGTGCCAGCAGTGAGAGGGCGGGGGGGAAAGAGACCCAGTACTTC	CASSERAGGKETQYF
TRBV5-6	TRBD2	TRBJ2-3	NA	TGTGCCAGCAGCTTACTAGCGGGGGGGCTAACAGATACGCAGTATTTT	CASSLLAGGLTDTQYF
TRBV5-6	TRBD2	TRBJ2-2	NA	TGTGCCAGCAGCTTGGCGGCCGGACTAGCGGGGGTTGGCGGGGAGCTGTTTTTT	CASSLAAGLAGVGGELFF
TRBV5-1	NA	TRBJ1-4	NA	TGCGCCAGCAGCTTGGGGACCTCAACTAATGAAAAACTGTTTTTT	CASSLGTSTNEKLFF
TRBV7-8	TRBD2	TRBJ2-7	few	TGTGCCAGCAGCCCCAGACTAGCGGGCTCCTACGAGCAGTACTTC	CASSPRLAGSYEQYF
TRBV5-1	TRBD1	TRBJ2-1	NA	TGCGCCAGCAGCTTGGGACAGGGGTTCAATGAGCAGTTCTTC	CASSLGQGFNEQFF
TRBV5-4	NA	TRBJ1-2	NA	TGTGCCAGCAGCTTGGACAGGGACTATGGCTACACCTTC	CASSLDRDYGYTF
TRBV11-2	NA	TRBJ2-7	NA	TGTGCCAGCAGCTTAGATTTGCCAGGGGCCTACGAGCAGTACTTC	CASSLDLPGAYEQYF
TRBV28	NA	TRBJ1-6	NA	TGTGCCAGCAGTTTGGGGGAGAGGAATTCACCCCTCCACTTT	CASSLGERNSPLHF
TRBV18	NA	TRBJ2-3	NA	TGTGCCAGTTCCATCGAATGGACAGCTTCAGGCCTTAGCACAGATACGCAGTATTTT	CASSIEWTASGLSTDTQYF
TRBV10-3	TRBD1	TRBJ2-7	NA	TGTGCCATCAGCCGCCCCGGGACAGTCTCCTACGAGCAGTACTTC	CAISRPGTVSYEQYF
TRBV27	NA	TRBJ1-5	NA	TGTGCCAGCAGGGGGGGGGCTAATAGCAATCAGCCCCAGCATTTT	CASRGGANSNQPQHF
TRBV6-5	NA	TRBJ2-3	NA	TGTGCCAGCTCGACGCGCACAGATACGCAGTATTTT	CASSTRTDTQYF
TRBV5-4	NA	TRBJ1-5	NA	TGTGCCAGCAGCTTCGGGGGGAATCAGCCCCAGCATTTT	CASSFGGNQPQHF
TRBV7-9	TRBD2	TRBJ2-3	NA	TGTGCCAGCAGACTTGGGACTAGCGGGGGGGCTCAAGATACGCAGTATTTT	CASRLGTSGGAQDTQYF
TRBV7-9	NA	TRBJ1-1	NA	TGTGCCAGCAGCTCCCAGGCGGGGGGGAGCACTGAAGCTTTCTTT	CASSSQAGGSTEAFF
TRBV19	NA	TRBJ2-2	NA	TGTGCCAGTAGTCCCAGCCTCGGGGAGCTGTTTTTT	CASSPSLGELFF
TRBV21-1	NA	TRBJ1-1	NA	TGTGCCAGCAGCACCCCGGACTGGGCTTTCTTT	CASSTPDWAFF
TRBV4-2	NA	TRBJ2-2	NA	TGTGCCAGCAGCCAACCGGGACGCCACACCGGGGAGCTGTTTTTT	CASSQPGRHTGELFF
TRBV27	NA	TRBJ1-6	NA	TGTGCCAGCAGCTCCTATAATTCACCCCTCCACTTT	CASSSYNSPLHF
TRBV5-1	NA	TRBJ1-5	once	TGCGCCAGCAGCTTGGCCGGAGCTAGCAATCAGCCCCAGCATTTT	CASSLAGASNQPQHF
TRBV28	NA	TRBJ2-2	NA	TGTGCCAGCAGCCCCCACGAGCGCGGTGGCGGGGAGCTGTTTTTT	CASSPHERGGGELFF
TRBV6-5	TRBD1	TRBJ1-2	NA	TGTGCCAGCAGTTACGGGACAGGGGGAGGCTACACCTTC	CASSYGTGGGYTF
TRBV11-2	NA	TRBJ1-2	NA	TGTGCCAGCAGCTTAGATGTGGGGAACTATGGCTACACCTTC	CASSLDVGNYGYTF
TRBV19	NA	TRBJ1-2	NA	TGTGCCAGTTGTGACCCAAGGGGCTTTAACTATGGCTACACCTTC	CASCDPRGFNYGYTF
TRBV7-2	TRBD1	TRBJ1-2	NA	TGTGCCAGCAGCTTAGGGGGGACAGGTACAAACTATGGCTACACCTTC	CASSLGGTGTNYGYTF
TRBV5-1	NA	TRBJ1-4	NA	TGCGCCAGCAGCGCCTCCGGGACGGCTAATGAAAAACTGTTTTTT	CASSASGTANEKLFF
TRBV6-1	NA	TRBJ2-7	NA	TGTGCCAGCAGTGAACCAGGGTTCGGGTACGAGCAGTACTTC	CASSEPGFGYEQYF
TRBV11-2	TRBD1	TRBJ1-2	NA	TGTGCCAGCAGCTTACCCCGACAGGGTGGGGGCTACACCTTC	CASSLPRQGGGYTF
TRBV2	NA	TRBJ1-5	NA	TGTGCCAGCAGTGAAGCACAACTTCAGCCCCAGCATTTT	CASSEAQLQPQHF
TRBV9	TRBD2	TRBJ2-3	once	TGTGCCAGCAGCGTAGGGGCTAGCGGGGTATCAGATACGCAGTATTTT	CASSVGASGVSDTQYF
TRBV5-6	NA	TRBJ2-7	NA	TGTGCCAGCAGCCGATTCTACGAGCAGTACTTC	CASSRFYEQYF
TRBV18	TRBD1	TRBJ2-7	few	TGTGCCAGCTCACCAATCGGACAGGCAGGCGAGCAGTACTTC	CASSPIGQAGEQYF
TRBV7-9	NA	TRBJ1-1	NA	TGTGCCAGCAGCTTGGTCGGGACTCGCGGGTACACTGAAGCTTTCTTT	CASSLVGTRGYTEAFF
TRBV4-1	TRBD1	TRBJ1-2	NA	TGCGCCAGCAGCCACCCGGGACAGTATGGCTACACCTTC	CASSHPGQYGYTF
TRBV5-5	NA	TRBJ1-2	NA	TGTGCCAGCAGCCAGGAACCCTTGGGAAACTATGGCTACACCTTC	CASSQEPLGNYGYTF
TRBV27	TRBD2	TRBJ2-1	few	TGTGCCAGCAGACTAGCGGGCTCCTACAATGAGCAGTTCTTC	CASRLAGSYNEQFF
TRBV2	NA	TRBJ1-6	NA	TGTGCCAGCAGTGAAGAAGGACATAATAATTCACCCCTCCACTTT	CASSEEGHNNSPLHF
TRBV2	NA	TRBJ2-3	few	TGTGCCAGCAGTGAAGCGGGGGATACGCAGTATTTT	CASSEAGDTQYF
TRBV28	NA	TRBJ1-6	NA	TGTGCCAGCAGGCGTAGGACCTCTAGACATTCACCCCTCCACTTT	CASRRRTSRHSPLHF
TRBV5-4	NA	TRBJ2-5	NA	TGTGTCAGCAGCTGGGCTAGTCTAGAGACCCAGTACTTC	CVSSWASLETQYF
TRBV14	NA	TRBJ1-1	NA	TGTGCCAGCAGCCAGATTTCCCCAGGGGACACTGAAGCTTTCTTT	CASSQISPGDTEAFF
TRBV7-2	NA	TRBJ2-5	NA	TGTGCCAGCAGCTTATGGGCCAGCCAAGAGACCCAGTACTTC	CASSLWASQETQYF
TRBV4-1	NA	TRBJ2-2	once	TGCGCCAGCAGCCAAGGAACCGGGGGCGGGGGCACCGGGGAGCTGTTTTTT	CASSQGTGGGGTGELFF
TRBV4-1	TRBD2	TRBJ2-7	NA	TGCGCCAGCAGCCACCTGGGACTAGCCCAGTACTTC	CASSHLGLAQYF
TRBV29-1	NA	TRBJ1-1	NA	TGCAGCGTTGAGTTATGGGGACGTGAAGCTTTCTTT	CSVELWGREAFF
TRBV9	TRBD2	TRBJ2-1	NA	TGTGCCAGCAGCGCCACCGGGACTAGCCTCGATGAGCAGTTCTTC	CASSATGTSLDEQFF
TRBV9	TRBD1	TRBJ1-1	few	TGTGCCAGCAGCGTAGGGGCAGGGGGCATTTTGAACACTGAAGCTTTCTTT	CASSVGAGGILNTEAFF
TRBV6-5	NA	TRBJ1-5	NA	TGTGCCAGCAGTTACCAGGGGAGGGATCAGCCCCAGCATTTT	CASSYQGRDQPQHF
TRBV27	TRBD1	TRBJ1-2	NA	TGTGCCAGCAGATTGACAGGGGTCGACTATGGCTACACCTTC	CASRLTGVDYGYTF
TRBV9	NA	TRBJ2-3	NA	TGTGCCAGCAGCGTAGTATGGGGGCCGCAGTATTTT	CASSVVWGPQYF
TRBV5-1	TRBD1	TRBJ2-7	few	TGCGCCAGCAGCTTGGCCGTAGGACAGGGGGTCCACGAGCAGTACTTC	CASSLAVGQGVHEQYF
TRBV9	TRBD2	TRBJ2-1	NA	TGTGCCAGCAGCGTAGATATGACTAGCGGGTTGGGGAATGAGCAGTTCTTC	CASSVDMTSGLGNEQFF
TRBV6-4	NA	TRBJ2-1	NA	TGTGCCAGCAGTGAGGTGTACAATGAGCAGTTCTTC	CASSEVYNEQFF
TRBV25-1	NA	TRBJ1-1	NA	TGTGCCAGCAGTGAGTTGGGGCGGACTGAAGCTTTCTTT	CASSELGRTEAFF
TRBV19	TRBD2	TRBJ2-1	NA	TGTGCCAGTAGTATGGCTAGCGGATTGGATGAGCAGTTCTTC	CASSMASGLDEQFF
TRBV11-3	NA	TRBJ2-7	few	TGTGCCAGCAGCTTAAGGGCAGGAGCTTTATACGAGCAGTACTTC	CASSLRAGALYEQYF